Listed below are T cell receptor beta chains from one sample, sequenced in a study of immune evolution from preneoplasia to lung adenocarcinoma. TCRdb's copy holds only in-frame clones and misses some; the assay was immunoSEQ multiplex PCR. The sample shows more than 6,500 clones, 75% to 85% of them seen only once. Input material: FFPE adjacent normal lung tissue. The source of these receptors is a person between 65 and 79 years old with lung adenocarcinoma. Each CDR3 is given with its conserved first and last residue. D genes are given only for firm matches. Size is omitted from some rows. Given values are once, few, many or a class for expanded clones.

TRBV30	-	-	TRBJ2-1	CAWSVRGYKGNEQFF	TGTGCCTGGAGTGTACGGGGTTACAAGGGGAATGAGCAGTTCTTC
TRBV7-8	-	TRBD1	TRBJ1-1	CASSITGTAEAFF	TGTGCCAGCAGCATAACGGGGACAGCTGAAGCTTTCTTT
TRBV6-1	-	-	TRBJ1-2	CATHKGREGYGYTF	TGTGCCACTCATAAGGGACGTGAAGGCTATGGCTACACCTTC
TRBV28	once	TRBD1	TRBJ1-2	CASSRRGTGFGYTF	TGTGCCAGCAGCCGAAGAGGGACAGGGTTCGGCTACACCTTC
TRBV28	-	-	TRBJ1-5	CASSPSLGLAQPQHF	TGTGCCAGCAGCCCCTCTCTGGGGCTGGCTCAGCCCCAGCATTTT
TRBV9	once	-	TRBJ2-2	CASSPRQANTGELFF	TGTGCCAGCAGCCCCCGACAGGCGAACACCGGGGAGCTGTTTTTT
TRBV10-3	-	-	TRBJ1-1	CAISELYEAFF	TGTGCCATCAGTGAGTTGTATGAAGCTTTCTTT
TRBV29-1	-	TRBD2	TRBJ2-1	CSVEDLAGENKQFF	TGCAGCGTTGAAGATCTAGCGGGAGAAAACAAGCAGTTCTTC
TRBV28	-	-	TRBJ1-5	CASSSSTGRVEPQHF	TGTGCCAGCAGTTCCAGCACGGGGCGAGTAGAGCCCCAGCATTTT
TRBV30	-	TRBD1	TRBJ1-5	CAWPGQGANQPQHF	TGTGCCTGGCCGGGACAGGGGGCAAATCAGCCCCAGCATTTT
TRBV19	-	-	TRBJ1-1	CASSLAGALVRAFF	TGTGCCAGTAGTCTCGCCGGGGCCCTCGTACGAGCTTTCTTT
TRBV5-1	once	TRBD1	TRBJ1-2	CASQGQGVDGYTF	TGCGCCAGCCAGGGACAGGGAGTTGATGGCTACACCTTC
TRBV7-2	-	-	TRBJ1-2	CASSLAHRSPVVYGYTF	TGTGCCAGCAGCTTAGCCCATAGGAGCCCTGTTGTCTATGGCTACACCTTC
TRBV29-1	-	-	TRBJ2-7	CSVVYREAIGKQYF	TGCAGCGTTGTCTACAGGGAGGCGATTGGCAAGCAGTACTTC
TRBV5-1	-	-	TRBJ2-3	CASSLGGNAVDTQYF	TGCGCCAGCAGCTTGGGAGGGAATGCCGTAGATACGCAGTATTTT
TRBV30	few	-	TRBJ1-5	CAWTPQGGNQPQHF	TGTGCCTGGACCCCTCAGGGAGGCAATCAGCCCCAGCATTTT
TRBV6-1	-	-	TRBJ2-5	CASRDPSMGQETQYF	TGTGCCAGCAGGGACCCTAGTATGGGGCAAGAGACCCAGTACTTC
TRBV15	-	TRBD2	TRBJ2-1	CATSLDPSGGVRDEQFF	TGTGCCACCAGCTTGGATCCTAGCGGGGGGGTCAGGGATGAGCAGTTCTTC
TRBV10-1	-	-	TRBJ2-5	CASRQETQYF	TGCGCCAGCAGGCAAGAGACCCAGTACTTC
TRBV29-1	-	-	TRBJ1-1	CSVGLPGAEAFF	TGCAGCGTTGGACTCCCGGGGGCTGAAGCTTTCTTT
TRBV5-6	-	-	TRBJ2-2	CASSQGAGELFF	TGTGCCAGCAGCCAGGGTGCCGGGGAGCTGTTTTTT
TRBV6-1	few	-	TRBJ2-5	CASSEETQYF	TGTGCCAGCAGTGAAGAGACCCAGTACTTC
TRBV10-3	-	-	TRBJ2-7	CAISASYEQYF	TGTGCCATCAGTGCCTCCTACGAGCAGTACTTC
TRBV7-8	-	-	TRBJ1-5	CASSLAGATQPQHF	TGTGCCAGCAGCTTAGCAGGGGCCACTCAGCCCCAGCATTTT
TRBV27	-	-	TRBJ1-2	CASSLLWGALGYGYTF	TGTGCCAGCAGTTTACTTTGGGGGGCGCTCGGCTATGGCTACACCTTC
TRBV30	once	-	TRBJ1-5	CAWSLQGDAPQHF	TGTGCCTGGAGTCTCCAGGGAGATGCGCCCCAGCATTTT
TRBV30	-	-	TRBJ1-5	CAWSVRVGSNQPQHF	TGTGCCTGGAGTGTAAGAGTGGGATCTAATCAGCCCCAGCATTTT
TRBV6-5	-	-	TRBJ2-7	CASSYSIPETYEQYF	TGTGCCAGCAGTTACTCGATCCCTGAAACCTACGAGCAGTACTTC
TRBV19	few	-	TRBJ2-1	CASSDRPWNEQFF	TGTGCCAGTTCCGACAGGCCTTGGAATGAGCAGTTCTTC
TRBV7-9	-	-	TRBJ2-5	CASSSNTGGGKETQYF	TGTGCCAGCAGCTCAAACACAGGGGGAGGGAAGGAGACCCAGTACTTC
TRBV30	-	TRBD2	TRBJ2-1	CARLEAGGPGEQFF	TGTGCCCGCCTGGAAGCGGGGGGGCCGGGAGAGCAGTTCTTC
TRBV9	few	-	TRBJ2-1	CASSSTGEQFF	TGTGCCAGCAGCTCAACGGGTGAGCAGTTCTTC
TRBV27	-	-	TRBJ2-1	CASSLDSYNEQFF	TGTGCCAGCTCTCTGGACTCCTACAATGAGCAGTTCTTC
TRBV27	-	-	TRBJ1-1	CASSTLEDTEAFF	TGTGCCAGTTCCACCCTGGAAGACACTGAAGCTTTCTTT
TRBV19	-	TRBD2	TRBJ2-5	CASSTGLAGVGKTQYF	TGTGCCAGTAGTACGGGACTAGCGGGGGTAGGAAAGACCCAGTACTTC
TRBV6-1	-	-	TRBJ1-3	CASSELSSGNTIYF	TGTGCCAGCAGTGAATTAAGCTCTGGAAACACCATATATTTT
TRBV15	-	TRBD1	TRBJ2-1	CATRVDRVGNEQFF	TGTGCCACCAGAGTGGACAGGGTTGGCAATGAGCAGTTCTTC
TRBV5-1	-	-	TRBJ1-4	CASSSTGLNGEKLFF	TGCGCCAGCAGCTCGACGGGCCTCAACGGTGAAAAACTGTTTTTT
TRBV18	-	-	TRBJ1-4	CASSPWELNEKLFF	TGTGCCAGCTCACCCTGGGAGCTGAATGAAAAACTGTTTTTT
TRBV11-2	-	TRBD2	TRBJ2-4	CASSLRLAGLIQYF	TGTGCCAGCAGCTTAAGACTAGCGGGACTTATTCAGTACTTC
TRBV28	once	-	TRBJ2-1	CASSPYGTGNNEQFF	TGTGCCAGCAGTCCGTACGGGACGGGGAACAATGAGCAGTTCTTC
TRBV6-1	-	-	TRBJ2-5	CASSDRLFRETQYF	TGTGCCAGCAGTGATAGACTGTTTCGGGAGACCCAGTACTTC
TRBV10-3	-	TRBD2	TRBJ2-3	CAIARTSGQDTQYF	TGTGCCATCGCCCGGACTAGCGGACAGGATACGCAGTATTTT
TRBV30	-	TRBD2	TRBJ2-7	CAWSVGTNSYEQYF	TGTGCCTGGAGTGTAGGGACTAATTCCTACGAGCAGTACTTC
TRBV15	-	-	TRBJ2-3	CATSRKQGPDTQYF	TGTGCCACCAGCAGAAAACAGGGTCCAGATACGCAGTATTTT
TRBV5-1	-	-	TRBJ2-5	CASSLGSGDPQETQYF	TGCGCCAGCAGCTTGGGCTCGGGGGACCCGCAAGAGACCCAGTACTTC
TRBV6-1	-	-	TRBJ2-7	CASSETHRESYEQYF	TGTGCCAGCAGTGAGACGCACAGGGAGAGCTACGAGCAGTACTTC
TRBV5-4	-	-	TRBJ1-2	CASSLPQAVGGYTF	TGTGCCAGCAGCCTACCGCAGGCGGTAGGGGGCTACACCTTC
TRBV30	-	-	TRBJ2-1	CAWSENFSYNEQFF	TGTGCCTGGAGCGAGAACTTCTCCTACAATGAGCAGTTCTTC
TRBV27	once	TRBD2	TRBJ2-7	CASSSTSRFSYEQYF	TGTGCCAGCAGTTCGACTAGCCGCTTCTCCTACGAGCAGTACTTC
TRBV27	-	-	TRBJ2-7	CASRKGDTRRILLEQYF	TGTGCCAGCCGAAAGGGGGATACTCGCCGCATCCTTCTGGAGCAGTACTTC
TRBV5-1	-	-	TRBJ2-5	CASRGGGETQYF	TGCGCCAGCAGGGGGGGAGGAGAGACCCAGTACTTC
TRBV5-8	-	TRBD1	TRBJ2-3	CASSQGTGASTDTQYF	TGTGCCAGCAGCCAGGGGACAGGGGCGAGCACAGATACGCAGTATTTT
TRBV29-1	-	TRBD1	TRBJ2-7	CSAYPGQGSEQYF	TGCAGCGCCTACCCGGGACAGGGGTCCGAGCAGTACTTC
TRBV6-6	-	TRBD2	TRBJ2-3	CASSYPRGGIADTQYF	TGTGCCAGCAGTTACCCCCGGGGGGGCATTGCAGATACGCAGTATTTT
TRBV14	-	TRBD2	TRBJ2-7	CASSWTSGSEQYF	TGTGCCAGCAGTTGGACTAGCGGGAGTGAGCAGTACTTC
TRBV5-8	-	-	TRBJ1-4	CASSFSGDEKLFF	TGTGCCAGCAGCTTCTCCGGGGATGAAAAACTGTTTTTT
TRBV28	-	TRBD1	TRBJ2-7	CASSPTIETGHRSYEQYF	TGTGCCAGCAGTCCAACAATTGAGACAGGGCACCGCTCCTACGAGCAGTACTTC
TRBV30	-	-	TRBJ2-5	CAWGPASGTQYF	TGTGCCTGGGGCCCTGCGTCCGGGACCCAGTACTTC
TRBV18	-	-	TRBJ1-4	CASSSGGTNEKLFF	TGTGCCAGCTCATCGGGGGGTACTAATGAAAAACTGTTTTTT